This T cell receptor beta chain originates from a study of shared clonotypes between healthy human individuals. Study-wide context: The donor pool was made up of two women and three men aged 18 to 49.

V lost 2 bases, J lost 3 bases, and 11 bases lay in between. The CDR3 runs 15 residues. CDR1 SGHRS and CDR2 YFSETQ come from the germline V gene. Amplification in unsorted PBMC replicate PCRs started from roughly 330 ng DNA, which equals some 30,000 T cell genomes. Profiled with immunoSEQ multiplex PCR; TCRdb holds only in-frame clones, not every one. The data show about 530,000 clones, 75% to 80% seen once. The healthy adult donors were HIV-negative and reported no recent acute infections or vaccinations. This clone was counted at least ten times. Other nucleotide sequences from this sample produce the same CDR3.

Source material: PBMCs. This sequence was found in a woman aged 40 to 50 in good health. Some clones in this sample may be carry-over from other donors' samples. The chain recombines TRBV5-1 with TRBJ2-2, with unresolved D. The CDR3 is CASSFETSDTGELFF. The CDR3, as DNA: TGCGCCAGCAGCTTCGAAACTTCCGACACCGGGGAGCTGTTTTTT. The complete variable domain, with remaining parts taken from reference TRBV5-1 and TRBJ2-2, reads KAGVTQTPRYLIKTRGQQVTLSCSPISGHRSVSWYQQTPGQGLQFLFEYFSETQRNKGNFPGRFSGRQFSNSRSEMNVSTLELGDSALYLCASSFETSDTGELFFGEGSRLTVL.